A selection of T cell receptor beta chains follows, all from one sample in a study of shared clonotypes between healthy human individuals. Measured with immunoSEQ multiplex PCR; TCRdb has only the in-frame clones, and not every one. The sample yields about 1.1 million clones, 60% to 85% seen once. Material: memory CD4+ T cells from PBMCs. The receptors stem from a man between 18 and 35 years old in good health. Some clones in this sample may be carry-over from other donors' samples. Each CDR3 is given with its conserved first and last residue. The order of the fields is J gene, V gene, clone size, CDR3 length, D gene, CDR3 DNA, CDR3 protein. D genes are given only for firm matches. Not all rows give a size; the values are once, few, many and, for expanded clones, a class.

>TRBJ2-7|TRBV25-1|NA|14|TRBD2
TGTGCCAGCAGACCCCCGGGAGGCTCTTACGAGCAGTACTTT
CASRPPGGSYEQYF
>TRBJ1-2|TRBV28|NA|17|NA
TGTGCCAGCAGACCCAGAACCTTCAGGGCGCCTAACTATGGCTACACCTTC
CASRPRTFRAPNYGYTF
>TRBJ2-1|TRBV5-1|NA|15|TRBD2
TGCGCCAGCAGCTTGGGGGTCGCGGGAGGCTTTGAGCAGTTCTTC
CASSLGVAGGFEQFF
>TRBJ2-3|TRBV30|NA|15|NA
TGTGCCTGGAGTGTATCTAGCGAGAGCACAGATACGCAGTATTTT
CAWSVSSESTDTQYF
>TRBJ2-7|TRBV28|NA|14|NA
TGTGCCAGCAGTTTATACGGCTTCTCCTACGAGCAGTACTTC
CASSLYGFSYEQYF
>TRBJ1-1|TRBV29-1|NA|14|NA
TGCAGCGCGGGGAAGCGGGGGTTGAACACTGAAGCTTTCTTT
CSAGKRGLNTEAFF
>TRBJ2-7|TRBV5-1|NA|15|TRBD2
TGCGCCAGCAGTCACACTAGCGGGGGACCCTACGAGCAGTACTTC
CASSHTSGGPYEQYF
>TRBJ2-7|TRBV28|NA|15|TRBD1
TGTGCCAGCAGTAAGGACCAACAGGGGTTGAGCGAGCAGTACTTC
CASSKDQQGLSEQYF
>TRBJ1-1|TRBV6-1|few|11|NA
TGTGCCAGCAGGGGCCACACTGAAGCTTTCTTT
CASRGHTEAFF
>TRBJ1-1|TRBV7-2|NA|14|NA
TGTGCCAGCAGCTCGGGACATACGAACACTGAAGCTTTCTTT
CASSSGHTNTEAFF
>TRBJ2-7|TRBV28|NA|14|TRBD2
TGTGCCAGCAGCCCAACTAGCGGGAGTTACGAGCAGTACTTC
CASSPTSGSYEQYF
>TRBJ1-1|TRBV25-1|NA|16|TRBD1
TGTGCCAGCAGTGGGGGGACAGGGGAGTTGGGCACTGAAGCTTTCTTT
CASSGGTGELGTEAFF
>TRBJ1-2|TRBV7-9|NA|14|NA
TGTGCCAGCAGGGGCCAAGGGGAAGTTCAGGGCTACACCTTC
CASRGQGEVQGYTF
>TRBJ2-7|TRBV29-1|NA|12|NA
TGCAGCGTGGGGGTGGGGAGCTACGAGCAGTACTTC
CSVGVGSYEQYF
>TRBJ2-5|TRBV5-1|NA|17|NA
TGCGCCAGCAGCTTGGCTCCATTATCGGCTAGTTCGGAGACCCAGTACTTC
CASSLAPLSASSETQYF
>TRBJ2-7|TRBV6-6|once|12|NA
TGTGCCAGCACCGGATCTGGGGGTAGACAGTACTTC
CASTGSGGRQYF
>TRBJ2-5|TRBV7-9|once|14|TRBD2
TGTGCCAGTTGCCCGCTAGCGGGAGTGGAGACCCAGTACTTC
CASCPLAGVETQYF
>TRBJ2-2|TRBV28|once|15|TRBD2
TGTGCCAGCAGGTACGGGACTAGCGGGACCGGGGAGCTGTTTTTT
CASRYGTSGTGELFF
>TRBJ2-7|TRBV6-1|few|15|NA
TGTGCCAGCAGTGAAGCAGCTAGCGAGTTCTACGAGCAGTACTTC
CASSEAASEFYEQYF
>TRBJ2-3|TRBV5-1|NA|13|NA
TGCGCCAGCAGCGTGATCCTCACAGATACGCAGTATTTT
CASSVILTDTQYF
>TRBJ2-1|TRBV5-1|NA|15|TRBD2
TGCGCCAGCAGCTTGGCTAGCGGGGGTTACAATGAGCAGTTCTTC
CASSLASGGYNEQFF
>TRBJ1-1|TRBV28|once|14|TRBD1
TGTGCCAGCAGCCTGACAGGGTTGGTCACTGAAGCTTTCTTT
CASSLTGLVTEAFF
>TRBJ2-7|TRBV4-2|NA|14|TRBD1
TGTGCCAGCAGCCAAGGTTTGGACAGGGACGAGCAGTACTTC
CASSQGLDRDEQYF
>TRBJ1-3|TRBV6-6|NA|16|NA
TGTGCCAGCAGTTACTCCTGGGCCGCCTCTGGAAACACCATATATTTT
CASSYSWAASGNTIYF
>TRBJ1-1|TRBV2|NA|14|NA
TGTGCCAGCAGGAGGCGGGACGGAAACACTGAAGCTTTCTTT
CASRRRDGNTEAFF
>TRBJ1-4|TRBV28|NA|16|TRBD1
TGTGCCAGCAGTTTAGGGGGACAGGGCGGGGCTGAAAAACTGTTTTTT
CASSLGGQGGAEKLFF
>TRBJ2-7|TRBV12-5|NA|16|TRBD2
TGTGCTAGTGGTTTGGCTGGGACTAGCGGGAGTTCCGAGCAGTACTTC
CASGLAGTSGSSEQYF
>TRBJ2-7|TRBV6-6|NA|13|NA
TGTGCCAGCAGTTACGGCGGGATCTACGAGCAGTACTTC
CASSYGGIYEQYF
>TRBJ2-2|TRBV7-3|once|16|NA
TGTGCCAGCAGCTTACTGGGTGGGCAGAACACCGGGGAGCTGTTTTTT
CASSLLGGQNTGELFF
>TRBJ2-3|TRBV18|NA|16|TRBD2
TGTGCCAGCTCTTCCAGAGGCGGGAGCACCACAGATACGCAGTATTTT
CASSSRGGSTTDTQYF
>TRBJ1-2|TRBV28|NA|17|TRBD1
TGTGCCAGCAGACGAGGAGCTTCCGGGACAGGGATACATGGCTACACCTTC
CASRRGASGTGIHGYTF
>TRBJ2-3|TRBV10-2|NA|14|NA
TGCGCCAGCAGTGATAGCACAGCCACAGATACGCAGTATTTT
CASSDSTATDTQYF
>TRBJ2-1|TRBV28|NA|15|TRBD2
TGTGCCAGCAGTTTCTCCGGACTAGCGAACAATGAGCAGTTCTTC
CASSFSGLANNEQFF
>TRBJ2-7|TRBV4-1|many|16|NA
TGCGCCAGCAGCCAAGACTCAAGGACGCAGAGGGGCGAGCAGTACTTC
CASSQDSRTQRGEQYF
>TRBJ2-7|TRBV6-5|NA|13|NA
TGTGCCAGCAGTTACTCCCGGGCTAGCGAGCAGTACTTC
CASSYSRASEQYF
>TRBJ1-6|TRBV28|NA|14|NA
TGTGCCAGCAGTTTTCGAGGGGATGGCTCACCCCTCCACTTT
CASSFRGDGSPLHF
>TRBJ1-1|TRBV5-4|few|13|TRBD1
TGTGCCAGCAGCTTGGGAAGGGACAGGGCAGCTTTCTTT
CASSLGRDRAAFF
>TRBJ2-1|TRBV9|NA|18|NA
TGTGCCAGCAGCCCGACCCTAAACTCACCTCTGTCCTACAATGAGCAGTTCTTC
CASSPTLNSPLSYNEQFF
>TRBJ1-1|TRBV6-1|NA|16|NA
TGTGCCAGCAGTGAAGTGGCGGGGGCGAGGAACACTGAAGCTTTCTTT
CASSEVAGARNTEAFF
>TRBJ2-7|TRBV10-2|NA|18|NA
TGCGCCAGCAGTGAGTTCGCGGGGTTCTACCAAAGCTCCTACGAGCAGTACTTC
CASSEFAGFYQSSYEQYF
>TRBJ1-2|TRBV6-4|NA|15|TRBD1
TGTGCCAGCAACCCGGACAGGGGGGTTGCTGATGGCTACACCTTC
CASNPDRGVADGYTF
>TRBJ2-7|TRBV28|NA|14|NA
TGTGCCAGCAGTTCGACAGGCCGGTCCTACGAGCAGTACTTC
CASSSTGRSYEQYF
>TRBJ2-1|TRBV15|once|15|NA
TGTGCCACCAGCAGAGATCGGAACAGGAACAATGAGCAGTTCTTC
CATSRDRNRNNEQFF
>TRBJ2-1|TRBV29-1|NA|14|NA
TGCAGCGCCGCACTGTGGGCCTCCTACAATGAGCAGTTCTTC
CSAALWASYNEQFF
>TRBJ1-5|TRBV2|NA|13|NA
TGTGCCAGCAGTGCTAGGTCCAATCAGCCCCAGCATTTT
CASSARSNQPQHF
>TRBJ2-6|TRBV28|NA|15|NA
TGTGCCAGCAAGGGGTTGAGCTCTGGGGCCAACGTCCTGACTTTC
CASKGLSSGANVLTF
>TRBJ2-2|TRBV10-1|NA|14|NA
TGCGCCAGCGCTGTGGGGGGCCCCACCGGGGAGCTGTTTTTT
CASAVGGPTGELFF
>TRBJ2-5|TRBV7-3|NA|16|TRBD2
TGTGCCAGCAGCAAGGGACTAGCGGGAGTAACGGAGACCCAGTACTTC
CASSKGLAGVTETQYF
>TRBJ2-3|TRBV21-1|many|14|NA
TGTGCCAGCAGGCCAGGGGGCGCCGCAGATACGCAGTATTTT
CASRPGGAADTQYF
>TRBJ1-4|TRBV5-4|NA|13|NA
TGTGCCAGCAGCTCGGCAACTAATGAAAAACTGTTTTTT
CASSSATNEKLFF
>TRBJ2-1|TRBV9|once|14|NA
TGTGCCAGCAGCGTAGGGGGGATGAACAATGAGCAGTTCTTC
CASSVGGMNNEQFF